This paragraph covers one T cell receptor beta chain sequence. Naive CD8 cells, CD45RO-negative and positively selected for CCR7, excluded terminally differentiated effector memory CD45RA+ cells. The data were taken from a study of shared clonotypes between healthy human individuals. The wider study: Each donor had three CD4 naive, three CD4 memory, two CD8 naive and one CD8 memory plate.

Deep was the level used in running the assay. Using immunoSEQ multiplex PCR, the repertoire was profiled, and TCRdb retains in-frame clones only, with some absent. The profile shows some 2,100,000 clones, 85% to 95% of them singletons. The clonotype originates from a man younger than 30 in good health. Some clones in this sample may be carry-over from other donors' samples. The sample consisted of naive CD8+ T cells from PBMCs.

The CDR3 nucleotides read TGTGCCAGCAGTTTAAGGGCGTGGGGACAAGAGACCCAGTACTTC. Translating it yields CASSLRAWGQETQYF. The J gene is TRBJ2-5, the V gene TRBV27, with D unclear. This CDR3 is 15 amino acids long. V lost 2 bases, J lost 2 bases, and 12 bases lay in between. CDR1 is MNHEY and CDR2 is SMNVEV in the germline V gene (reference sequence).